Sequencing of this T cell receptor beta chain was carried out in a study of cytomegalovirus exposure and HLA in healthy donors. Study-level points and caveats: Immune exposure was documented only through CMV serostatus. Trimming of TCR beta V- and J-genes showed a link, identified in a later analysis, to a missense DCLRE1C variant.

Concerning this clone: Its specificity is not known.

13 Jbeta primers and 60 Vbeta primers were used for the PCR. The table came from immunoSEQ multiplex PCR; TCRdb's copy has only in-frame clones and leaves some out. The table has around 130,000 clones, more than 80% seen once. The sequencing sample was made of PBMCs. The TCR was taken from a man aged 40-50 years in good health and CMV-seronegative.

The DNA of the CDR3 is TGTGCCAGCAGTTTAGCGGGAGGGATCGACGAGCAGTACTTC. Translated, it gives CASSLAGGIDEQYF. This chain connects TRBV28 to TRBJ2-7; TRBD2 matches 9 bases. The CDR3 spans 14 residues. After removal of 2 bases from V and 5 bases from J, the junction contained 4 bases not matched to a gene. CDR1 MDHEN and CDR2 SYDVKM come from the germline V gene.